Included here is one T cell receptor beta chain sequence, with context. The antigen is unknown. The record originates from a study of response to subunit inactivated influenza vaccine. Points from the study as a whole: A suggestion made by the authors is that each seasonal influenza vaccination recruits few new T cells.

Germline V gene sequence: CDR1 KGHDR, CDR2 SFDVKD. The CDR3 has 13 residues. V was clipped by 5 bases and J by 11 bases, with 17 bases between them. TCRdb processed the RT-PCR reads anew with MiXCR; each CDR3 protein has one entry. The table shows about 500,000 distinct CDR3 sequences, with 13% occurring only once. The sequenced sample was PBMCs from blood, obtained 35 to 45 days after vaccination. The chain recombines TRBV24-1 with TRBJ2-5, with D unclear. This clonotype was sampled from a man between 50 and 59 years old who received an inactivated influenza vaccine. The CDR3, as DNA: TGTGCCACCAGTGCCTACCCGGATCCTATTCAGTACTTC. This codes for CATSAYPDPIQYF.